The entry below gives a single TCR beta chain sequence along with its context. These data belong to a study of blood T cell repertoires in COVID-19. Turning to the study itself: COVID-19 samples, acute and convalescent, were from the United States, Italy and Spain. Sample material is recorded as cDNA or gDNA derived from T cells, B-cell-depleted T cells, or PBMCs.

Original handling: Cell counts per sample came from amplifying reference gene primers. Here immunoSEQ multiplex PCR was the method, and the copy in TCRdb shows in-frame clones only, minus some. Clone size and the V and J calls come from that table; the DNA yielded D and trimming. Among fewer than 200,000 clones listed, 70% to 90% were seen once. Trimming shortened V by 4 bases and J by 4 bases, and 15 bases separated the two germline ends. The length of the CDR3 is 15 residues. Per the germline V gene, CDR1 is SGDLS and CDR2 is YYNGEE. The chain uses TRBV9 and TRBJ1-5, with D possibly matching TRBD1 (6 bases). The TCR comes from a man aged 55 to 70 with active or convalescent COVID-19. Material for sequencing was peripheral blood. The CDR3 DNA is TGTGCCAGCAGCCCCTCAGGGGCCCCTAATCAGCCCCAGCATTTT. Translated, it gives CASSPSGAPNQPQHF.